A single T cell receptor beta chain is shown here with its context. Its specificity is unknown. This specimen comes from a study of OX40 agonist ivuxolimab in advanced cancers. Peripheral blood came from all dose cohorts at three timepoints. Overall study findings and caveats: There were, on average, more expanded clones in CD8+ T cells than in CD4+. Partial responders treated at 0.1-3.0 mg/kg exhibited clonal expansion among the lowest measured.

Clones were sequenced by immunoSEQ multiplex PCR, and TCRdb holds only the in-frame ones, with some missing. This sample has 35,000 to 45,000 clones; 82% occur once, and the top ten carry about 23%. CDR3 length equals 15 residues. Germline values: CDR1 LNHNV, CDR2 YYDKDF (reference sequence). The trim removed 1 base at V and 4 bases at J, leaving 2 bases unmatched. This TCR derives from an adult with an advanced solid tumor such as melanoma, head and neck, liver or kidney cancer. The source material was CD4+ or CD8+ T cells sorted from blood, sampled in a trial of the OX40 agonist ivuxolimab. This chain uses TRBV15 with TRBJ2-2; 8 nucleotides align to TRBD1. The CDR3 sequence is CATSRVQGGTGELFF. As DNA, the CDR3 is TGTGCCACCAGCAGAGTACAGGGGGGCACCGGGGAGCTGTTTTTT. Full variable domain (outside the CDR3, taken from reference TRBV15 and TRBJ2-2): DAMVIQNPRYQVTQFGKPVTLSCSQTLNHNVMYWYQQKSSQAPKLLFHYYDKDFNNEADTPDNFQSRRPNTSFCFLDIRSPGLGDTAMYLCATSRVQGGTGELFFGEGSRLTVL.